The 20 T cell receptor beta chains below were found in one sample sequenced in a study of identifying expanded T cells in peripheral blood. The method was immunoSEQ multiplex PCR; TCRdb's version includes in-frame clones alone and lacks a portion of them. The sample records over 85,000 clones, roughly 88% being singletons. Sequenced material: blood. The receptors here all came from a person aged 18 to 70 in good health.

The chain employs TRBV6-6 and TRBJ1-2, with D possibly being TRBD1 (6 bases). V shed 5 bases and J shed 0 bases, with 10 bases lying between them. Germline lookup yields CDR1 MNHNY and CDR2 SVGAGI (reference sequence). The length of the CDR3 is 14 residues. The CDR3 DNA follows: TGTGCCAGCAGTACCGGACAGACTAACTATGGCTACACCTTC. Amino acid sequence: CASSTGQTNYGYTF.

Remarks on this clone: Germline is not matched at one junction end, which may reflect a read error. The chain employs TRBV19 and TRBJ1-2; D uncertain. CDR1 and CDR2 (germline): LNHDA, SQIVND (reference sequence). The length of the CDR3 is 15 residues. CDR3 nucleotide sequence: TGTGCCAGTAGTCTAGAGAGACGTACGTCCTATGGCTACACCTTC. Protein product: CASSLERRTSYGYTF.

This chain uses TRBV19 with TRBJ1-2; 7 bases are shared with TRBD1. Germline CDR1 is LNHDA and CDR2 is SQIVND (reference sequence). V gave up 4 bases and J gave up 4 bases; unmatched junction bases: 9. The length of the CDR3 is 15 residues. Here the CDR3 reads CASSRSPQGIYGYTF. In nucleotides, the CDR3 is TGTGCCAGTAGTAGATCACCACAGGGGATCTATGGCTACACCTTC.

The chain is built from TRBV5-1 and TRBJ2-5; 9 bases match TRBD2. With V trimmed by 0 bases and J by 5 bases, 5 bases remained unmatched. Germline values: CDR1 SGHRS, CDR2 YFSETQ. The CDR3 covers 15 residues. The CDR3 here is CASSLVLAGVETQYF. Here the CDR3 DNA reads TGCGCCAGCAGCTTGGTGTTAGCGGGAGTTGAGACCCAGTACTTC. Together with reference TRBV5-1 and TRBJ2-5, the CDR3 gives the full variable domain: KAGVTQTPRYLIKTRGQQVTLSCSPISGHRSVSWYQQTPGQGLQFLFEYFSETQRNKGNFPGRFSGRQFSNSRSEMNVSTLELGDSALYLCASSLVLAGVETQYFGPGTRLLVL.

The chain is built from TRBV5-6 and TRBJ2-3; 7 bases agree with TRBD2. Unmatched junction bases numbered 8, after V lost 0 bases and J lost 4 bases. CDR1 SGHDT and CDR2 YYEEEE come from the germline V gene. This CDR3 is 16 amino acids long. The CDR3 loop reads CASSLVPAGSADTQYF. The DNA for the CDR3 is TGTGCCAGCAGCTTGGTTCCAGCGGGGTCAGCAGATACGCAGTATTTT. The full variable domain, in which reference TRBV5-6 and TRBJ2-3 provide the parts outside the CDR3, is DAGVTQSPTHLIKTRGQQVTLRCSPKSGHDTVSWYQQALGQGPQFIFQYYEEEERQRGNFPDRFSGHQFPNYSSELNVNALLLGDSALYLCASSLVPAGSADTQYFGPGTRLTVL.

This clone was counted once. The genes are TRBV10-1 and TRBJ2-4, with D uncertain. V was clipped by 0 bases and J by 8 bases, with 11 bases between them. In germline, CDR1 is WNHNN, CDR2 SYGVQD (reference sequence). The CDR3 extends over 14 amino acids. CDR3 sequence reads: CASSESITRDIQYF. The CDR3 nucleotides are TGCGCCAGCAGTGAGTCAATCACACGGGACATTCAGTACTTC.

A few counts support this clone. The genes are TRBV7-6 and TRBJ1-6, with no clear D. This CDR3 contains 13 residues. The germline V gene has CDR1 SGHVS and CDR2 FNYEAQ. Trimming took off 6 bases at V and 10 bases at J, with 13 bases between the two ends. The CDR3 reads CASSRNRGSPLHF. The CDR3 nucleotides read TGTGCCAGCAGTCGGAATCGAGGATCACCCCTCCACTTT.

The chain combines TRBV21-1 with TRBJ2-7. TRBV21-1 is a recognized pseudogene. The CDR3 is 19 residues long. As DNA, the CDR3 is TGTGCCAGCAGCAAAACCAAGGACGGTGGAAAGACGCGCTTCTACGAGCAGTACTTC. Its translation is CASSKTKDGGKTRFYEQYF.

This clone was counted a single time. CDR3: CASGPYEQYF. The CDR3 DNA reads as TGTGCCAGCGGCCCGTACGAGCAGTACTTC. The chain links TRBV6-6 to TRBJ2-7; no reliable D call. The germline V and J ends were trimmed by 8 bases and 4 bases, with 6 bases remaining between them. The CDR3 length is 10 residues. Germline V CDR1 and CDR2: MNHNY, SVGAGI (reference sequence).

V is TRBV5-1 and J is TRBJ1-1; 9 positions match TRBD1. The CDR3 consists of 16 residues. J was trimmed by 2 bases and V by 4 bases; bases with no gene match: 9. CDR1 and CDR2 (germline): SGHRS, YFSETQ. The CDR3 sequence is CASSQGQGDFNTEAFF. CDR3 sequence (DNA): TGCGCCAGCAGCCAGGGACAGGGAGATTTTAACACTGAAGCTTTCTTT.

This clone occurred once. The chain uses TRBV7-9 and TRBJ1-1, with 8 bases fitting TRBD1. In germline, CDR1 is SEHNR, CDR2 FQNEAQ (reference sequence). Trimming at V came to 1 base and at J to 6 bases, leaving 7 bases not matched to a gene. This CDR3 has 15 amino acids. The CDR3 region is CASSLEQTGEAEAFF. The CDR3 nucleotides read TGTGCCAGCAGCTTAGAACAGACAGGGGAGGCTGAAGCTTTCTTT.

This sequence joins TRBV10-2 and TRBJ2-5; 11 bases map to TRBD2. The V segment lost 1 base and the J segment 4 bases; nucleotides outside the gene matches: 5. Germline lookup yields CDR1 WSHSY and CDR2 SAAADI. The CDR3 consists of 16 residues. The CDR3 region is CASSEYTSGSGETQYF. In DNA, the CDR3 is TGCGCCAGCAGTGAGTACACTAGCGGGAGTGGAGAGACCCAGTACTTC.

The CDR3 DNA follows: TGTGCCAGCAGTGAGATTGACACGAGCTATGGCTACACCTTC. It translates to CASSEIDTSYGYTF. The rearrangement links TRBV2 to TRBJ1-2; D ambiguous. V shed 3 bases and J shed 4 bases, with 12 bases lying between them. Germline CDR1 is SNHLY and CDR2 is FYNNEI. This CDR3 comprises 14 residues.

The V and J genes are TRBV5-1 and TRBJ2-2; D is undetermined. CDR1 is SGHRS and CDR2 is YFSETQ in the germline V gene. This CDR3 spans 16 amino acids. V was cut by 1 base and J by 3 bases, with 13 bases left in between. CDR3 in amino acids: CASSLSSRLDTGELFF. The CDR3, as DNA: TGCGCCAGCAGCTTGAGTAGCAGGTTAGACACCGGGGAGCTGTTTTTT.

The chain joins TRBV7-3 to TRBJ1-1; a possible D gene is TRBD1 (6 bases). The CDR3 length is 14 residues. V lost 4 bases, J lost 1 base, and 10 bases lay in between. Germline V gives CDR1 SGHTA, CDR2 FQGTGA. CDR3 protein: CASSSGQQNTEAFF. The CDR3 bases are TGTGCCAGCAGCTCCGGACAGCAGAACACTGAAGCTTTCTTT.

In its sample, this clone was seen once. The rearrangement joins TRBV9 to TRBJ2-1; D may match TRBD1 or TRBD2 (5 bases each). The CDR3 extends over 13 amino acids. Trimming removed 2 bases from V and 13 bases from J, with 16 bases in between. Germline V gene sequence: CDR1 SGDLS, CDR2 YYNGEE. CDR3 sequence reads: CASSVYAGTPQFF. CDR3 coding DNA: TGTGCCAGCAGCGTCTACGCCGGGACGCCACAGTTCTTC.

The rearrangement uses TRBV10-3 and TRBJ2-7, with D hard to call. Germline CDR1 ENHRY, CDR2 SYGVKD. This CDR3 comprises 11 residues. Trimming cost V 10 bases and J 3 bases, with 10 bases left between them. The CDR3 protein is CASSDFYEQYF. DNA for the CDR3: TGTGCCAGCAGCGACTTCTACGAGCAGTACTTC.

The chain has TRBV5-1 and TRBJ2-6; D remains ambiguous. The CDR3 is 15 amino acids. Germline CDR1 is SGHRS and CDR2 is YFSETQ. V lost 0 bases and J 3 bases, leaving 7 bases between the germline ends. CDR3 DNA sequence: TGCGCCAGCAGCTTGGTGGGAAGTGGGGCCAACGTCCTGACTTTC. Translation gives CASSLVGSGANVLTF.

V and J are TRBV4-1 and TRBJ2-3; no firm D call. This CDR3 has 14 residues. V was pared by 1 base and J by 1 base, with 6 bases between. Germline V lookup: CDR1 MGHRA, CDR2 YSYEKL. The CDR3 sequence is CASSQVPGTDTQYF. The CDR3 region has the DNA TGCGCCAGCAGCCAAGTGCCCGGCACAGATACGCAGTATTTT.

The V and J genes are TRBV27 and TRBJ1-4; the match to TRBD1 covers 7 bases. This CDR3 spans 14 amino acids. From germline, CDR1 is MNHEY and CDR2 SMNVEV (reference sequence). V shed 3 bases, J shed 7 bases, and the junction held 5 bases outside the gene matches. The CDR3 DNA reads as TGTGCCAGCAGTTTTGACAGGGAGGGTGAAAAACTGTTTTTT. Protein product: CASSFDREGEKLFF.